Below are 25 T cell receptor beta chains sequenced from a single sample in a study of shared clonotypes between healthy human individuals. Profiled with immunoSEQ multiplex PCR; TCRdb holds only in-frame clones, not every one. The sample has about 230,000 clones, just over 65% seen once. Sequencing input: memory CD4+ T cells sorted from blood. As for subset: CD45RA-negative fraction. These receptors all stem from a man younger than 45 in good health.

The J gene is TRBJ2-3, the V gene TRBV5-4, with D perhaps being TRBD1 or TRBD2 (6 bases each). The germline gives CDR1 SGHNT, CDR2 YYREEE (reference sequence). V lost 0 bases and J lost 3, with 20 bases in between. This CDR3 comprises 18 residues. The DNA for the CDR3 is TGTGCCAGCAGCTTGGTCGCGCGAGGGGGGTCAGGGACAGATACGCAGTATTTT. It specifies CASSLVARGGSGTDTQYF.

The chain combines TRBV27 with TRBJ2-7; the D is unclear. Germline assignment: CDR1 MNHEY and CDR2 SMNVEV (reference sequence). V was clipped by 6 bases and J by 1 base, with 13 bases between them. This CDR3 is 14 amino acids long. CDR3 sequence (DNA): TGTGCCAGCAGCCCACGGAGCGAATCCTACGAGCAGTACTTC. This sequence encodes CASSPRSESYEQYF.

This chain links TRBV7-9 with TRBJ2-3; TRBD1 matches at 10 bases. The trim removed 5 bases at V and 4 bases at J, leaving 12 bases unmatched. Germline V lookup: CDR1 SEHNR, CDR2 FQNEAQ (reference sequence). This CDR3 is 17 amino acids long. Here the CDR3 reads CASSAPPGQGLADTQYF. Written as DNA, the CDR3 is TGTGCCAGCAGCGCCCCCCCGGGACAGGGGCTTGCAGATACGCAGTATTTT.

The gene calls are TRBV7-2 and TRBJ1-2; possible D gene TRBD1, 6 bases. The CDR3 length is 13 residues. The germline V gene has CDR1 SGHTA and CDR2 FQGNSA. The ends were cut back, 5 bases at V and 1 base at J, with 8 bases in the middle. The CDR3, as DNA: TGTGCCAGCAGCCCAGGGGTTAACTATGGCTACACCTTC. Its protein product is CASSPGVNYGYTF.

The table lists this clone with a few counts. The chain recombines TRBV27 with TRBJ2-1; 7 positions match TRBD2. The ends lost 1 base at V and 7 bases at J; junction bases unmatched: 7. Germline V gene sequence: CDR1 MNHEY, CDR2 SMNVEV (reference sequence). There are 15 residues in the CDR3. This CDR3 reads CASSLFPGGFNEQFF. CDR3 DNA sequence: TGTGCCAGCAGTTTATTCCCGGGGGGATTTAATGAGCAGTTCTTC.

This clone has a single count. Other DNA sequences within the sample encode an identical CDR3. The chain employs TRBV5-1 and TRBJ2-7, with D perhaps given as TRBD1 or TRBD2 (5 bases each). V was shortened by 0 bases and J by 3 bases, with 19 bases between the two germline ends. Germline-derived CDR1 and CDR2 are SGHRS and YFSETQ. The CDR3 spans 17 residues. The CDR3: CASSLGRGRGEIYEQYF. CDR3 nucleotides: TGCGCCAGCAGCTTGGGAAGGGGTCGGGGCGAGATCTACGAGCAGTACTTC.

The chain has TRBV7-9 and TRBJ1-4; 11 bases are shared with TRBD1. The CDR3 loop spans 14 amino acids. Per the germline V gene, CDR1 is SEHNR and CDR2 is FQNEAQ (reference sequence). The V and J ends lost 3 bases and 7 bases, in that order; junction bases with no gene match: 1. The CDR3 coding sequence is TGTGCCAGCAGCTTCGGGACAGGGGGTGAAAAACTGTTTTTT. Amino acid sequence: CASSFGTGGEKLFF.

This clone has at least ten counts. The DNA of the CDR3 is TGTGCCAGCAGCGTAGGGGTCGGGACCGGGGAGCTGTTTTTT. Translating gives CASSVGVGTGELFF. The genes are TRBV9 and TRBJ2-2; no clear D gene. The CDR3 runs to 14 residues. V lost 0 bases to trimming and J lost 5 bases, with 8 bases between them. Per germline, CDR1 SGDLS and CDR2 YYNGEE.

This clone occurred once. This rearrangement joins TRBV29-1 to TRBJ1-1; 7 bases are shared with TRBD1. Trimming at V came to 7 bases and at J to 1 base, leaving 9 bases not matched to a gene. This CDR3 has 14 residues. Germline V gene lookup returns CDR1 SQVTM and CDR2 ANQGSEA. The DNA of the CDR3 is TGCAGCGCGACTGTGGGACAGCAGAACACTGAAGCTTTCTTT. The encoded protein is CSATVGQQNTEAFF.

This clone was seen a few times. This chain connects TRBV2 to TRBJ1-1; D ambiguous. The V and J ends lost 1 base and 1 base respectively, with 10 bases between them. CDR1 and CDR2 from the germline V gene are SNHLY and FYNNEI. CDR3 size: 15 residues. The CDR3 DNA follows: TGTGCCAGCAGTGAAGTGGCCTACGGGAACACTGAAGCTTTCTTT. This translates into CASSEVAYGNTEAFF.

The J gene is TRBJ2-5, the V gene TRBV5-1; 8 bases agree with TRBD2. This CDR3 is 16 amino acids long. Looked up from germline, CDR1 is SGHRS and CDR2 is YFSETQ. V dropped 0 bases and J dropped 1; count of bases not matched to a gene: 5. The CDR3 sequence is CASSLAQTSGQETQYF. In nucleotides, the CDR3 is TGCGCCAGCAGCTTGGCTCAAACTAGCGGCCAAGAGACCCAGTACTTC.

The rearrangement uses TRBV6-6 and TRBJ2-7; TRBD1 matches 8 bases. The germline V gene has CDR1 MNHNY and CDR2 SVGAGI (reference sequence). This CDR3 is built from 14 residues. The V segment lost 7 bases and the J segment 2 bases; nucleotides outside the gene matches: 7. This CDR3 is CASMGGQGTYEQYF. CDR3 DNA sequence: TGTGCCAGCATGGGAGGACAGGGAACCTACGAGCAGTACTTC.

The chain recombines TRBV10-3 with TRBJ2-3; 7 nucleotides line up with TRBD2. Germline-derived CDR1 and CDR2 are ENHRY and SYGVKD. CDR3 length equals 15 residues. J lost 0 bases, V lost 6 bases, and 6 bases had no gene match. DNA of the CDR3: TGTGCCATCAGATTGAGCGGGGCAAGCACAGATACGCAGTATTTT. Translated: CAIRLSGASTDTQYF.

This chain uses TRBV10-2 with TRBJ2-1; D perhaps matches TRBD1 (6 bases). This CDR3 contains 17 residues. Germline V gives CDR1 WSHSY, CDR2 SAAADI. V shed 7 bases and J shed 5 bases, with 24 bases lying between them. The CDR3 region has the DNA TGCGCCAGCATTGACTCGATTAGGGGACAAGCTAACAATGAGCAGTTCTTC. Protein: CASIDSIRGQANNEQFF.

This clone was seen once. This chain uses TRBV7-8 with TRBJ2-1; maybe TRBD1 (5 bases). V lost 2 bases and J 7 bases, leaving 24 bases between the germline ends. Germline V CDR1 and CDR2: SGHVS, FQNEAQ. The CDR3 is 18 residues long. CDR3: CASSLPLRIRGPENEQFF. CDR3 coding DNA: TGTGCCAGCAGCTTACCCTTGAGAATTAGGGGCCCGGAGAATGAGCAGTTCTTC.

This clone was counted once. The chain couples TRBV19 to TRBJ2-7, with TRBD2 matching over 12 bases. The CDR3 covers 15 residues. J gave up 4 bases and V 4 bases, and 5 bases lay outside the gene matches. Per germline, CDR1 LNHDA and CDR2 SQIVND (reference sequence). The CDR3, as DNA: TGTGCCAGTAGTACTACTCTAGCGGGAGGGTACGAGCAGTACTTC. It is translated as CASSTTLAGGYEQYF. Combining the CDR3 with reference TRBV19 and TRBJ2-7 gives the whole variable domain DGGITQSPKYLFRKEGQNVTLSCEQNLNHDAMYWYRQDPGQGLRLIYYSQIVNDFQKGDIAEGYSVSREKKESFPLTVTSAQKNPTAFYLCASSTTLAGGYEQYFGPGTRLTVT.

The CDR3 DNA sequence: TGTGCCAGCAGTGCACCACCCGGGACAGGGTCCTACGAGCAGTACTTC. This translates into CASSAPPGTGSYEQYF. The V and J genes are TRBV5-4 and TRBJ2-7; 9 nucleotides agree with TRBD1. With 5 bases clipped from V and 1 base from J, the junction kept 10 bases outside the gene matches. This CDR3 contains 16 residues. Germline loops: CDR1 SGHNT, CDR2 YYREEE (reference sequence).

V gene TRBV30 combines with J gene TRBJ2-1; 7 positions match TRBD2. From germline, CDR1 is GTSNPN and CDR2 SVGIG (reference sequence). V trimming: 0 bases; J trimming: 9 bases; junction bases outside the gene matches: 11. The CDR3 has 15 residues. CDR3 coding DNA: TGTGCCTGGAGTGTACTTGGGAGGGCCGGGGGTGAGCAGTTCTTC. This translates into CAWSVLGRAGGEQFF.

The V and J genes are TRBV27 and TRBJ2-7; 7 bases fit TRBD1. Germline V CDR1 and CDR2: MNHEY, SMNVEV (reference sequence). The CDR3 runs to 13 residues. With 6 bases clipped from V and 1 base from J, the junction kept 3 bases outside the gene matches. The CDR3 nucleotides read TGTGCCAGCAGGAAGGGACAGTCCTACGAGCAGTACTTC. Protein: CASRKGQSYEQYF.

The rearrangement joins TRBV28 to TRBJ2-2; the match to TRBD1 covers 7 bases. The V segment lost 4 bases and the J segment 0 bases; nucleotides outside the gene matches: 8. The germline V gene has CDR1 MDHEN and CDR2 SYDVKM. The CDR3 consists of 17 residues. The CDR3 DNA is TGTGCCAGCAGTTCACACTTCGGGACAGCGAACACCGGGGAGCTGTTTTTT. Translated: CASSSHFGTANTGELFF.

The CDR3 DNA follows: TGCAGCGTTGAAAAGGGGTACACCGGGGAGCTGTTTTTT. Protein: CSVEKGYTGELFF. The genes are TRBV29-1 and TRBJ2-2; D possibly corresponds to TRBD1 (5 bases). Germline CDR1 is SQVTM and CDR2 is ANQGSEA. This CDR3 has 13 amino acids. V was shortened by 2 bases and J by 3 bases, with 7 bases between the two germline ends.

This rearrangement joins TRBV18 to TRBJ1-3; D is uncertain. Deletions cut 3 bases from V and 1 base from J, with 7 bases between. From germline, CDR1 is KGHSH and CDR2 LQKENI. The CDR3 is 14 residues long. The CDR3 is CASSPRKSGNTIYF. The DNA of the CDR3 is TGTGCCAGCTCACCGCGGAAATCTGGAAACACCATATATTTT. Full variable domain (outside the CDR3, taken from reference TRBV18 and TRBJ1-3): NAGVMQNPRHLVRRRGQEARLRCSPMKGHSHVYWYRQLPEEGLKFMVYLQKENIIDESGMPKERFSAEFPKEGPSILRIQQVVRGDSAAYFCASSPRKSGNTIYFGEGSWLTVV.

The chain has TRBV18 and TRBJ1-2; D gene ambiguous. The CDR3 has 14 residues. The V end was cut by 0 bases, the J end by 7 bases, with 12 bases between. Germline loops: CDR1 KGHSH, CDR2 LQKENI. CDR3 sequence: CASSPPSQRSGYTF. CDR3 DNA: TGTGCCAGCTCACCACCGTCCCAAAGGAGTGGCTACACCTTC.

This clone occurred many times. The chain carries TRBV19 and TRBJ2-1; 7 bases line up with TRBD1. The CDR3 spans 14 residues. V shed 6 bases and J 8 bases; nucleotides not matched to a gene: 10. Germline CDR1 and CDR2: LNHDA and SQIVND (reference sequence). CDR3 region: CASRPGGPFDEQFF. CDR3 nucleotides: TGTGCCAGTAGACCAGGGGGACCCTTCGATGAGCAGTTCTTC.

The rearrangement joins TRBV27 to TRBJ2-5, with D possibly being TRBD1 (7 bases). The germline CDR1 and CDR2 sequences are MNHEY and SMNVEV (reference sequence). The CDR3 spans 13 residues. Trimming removed 5 bases from V and 8 bases from J, with 15 bases in between. The CDR3 here is CASSPTEGATQYF. The CDR3 DNA sequence: TGTGCCAGCAGTCCCACGGAGGGGGCCACCCAGTACTTC.